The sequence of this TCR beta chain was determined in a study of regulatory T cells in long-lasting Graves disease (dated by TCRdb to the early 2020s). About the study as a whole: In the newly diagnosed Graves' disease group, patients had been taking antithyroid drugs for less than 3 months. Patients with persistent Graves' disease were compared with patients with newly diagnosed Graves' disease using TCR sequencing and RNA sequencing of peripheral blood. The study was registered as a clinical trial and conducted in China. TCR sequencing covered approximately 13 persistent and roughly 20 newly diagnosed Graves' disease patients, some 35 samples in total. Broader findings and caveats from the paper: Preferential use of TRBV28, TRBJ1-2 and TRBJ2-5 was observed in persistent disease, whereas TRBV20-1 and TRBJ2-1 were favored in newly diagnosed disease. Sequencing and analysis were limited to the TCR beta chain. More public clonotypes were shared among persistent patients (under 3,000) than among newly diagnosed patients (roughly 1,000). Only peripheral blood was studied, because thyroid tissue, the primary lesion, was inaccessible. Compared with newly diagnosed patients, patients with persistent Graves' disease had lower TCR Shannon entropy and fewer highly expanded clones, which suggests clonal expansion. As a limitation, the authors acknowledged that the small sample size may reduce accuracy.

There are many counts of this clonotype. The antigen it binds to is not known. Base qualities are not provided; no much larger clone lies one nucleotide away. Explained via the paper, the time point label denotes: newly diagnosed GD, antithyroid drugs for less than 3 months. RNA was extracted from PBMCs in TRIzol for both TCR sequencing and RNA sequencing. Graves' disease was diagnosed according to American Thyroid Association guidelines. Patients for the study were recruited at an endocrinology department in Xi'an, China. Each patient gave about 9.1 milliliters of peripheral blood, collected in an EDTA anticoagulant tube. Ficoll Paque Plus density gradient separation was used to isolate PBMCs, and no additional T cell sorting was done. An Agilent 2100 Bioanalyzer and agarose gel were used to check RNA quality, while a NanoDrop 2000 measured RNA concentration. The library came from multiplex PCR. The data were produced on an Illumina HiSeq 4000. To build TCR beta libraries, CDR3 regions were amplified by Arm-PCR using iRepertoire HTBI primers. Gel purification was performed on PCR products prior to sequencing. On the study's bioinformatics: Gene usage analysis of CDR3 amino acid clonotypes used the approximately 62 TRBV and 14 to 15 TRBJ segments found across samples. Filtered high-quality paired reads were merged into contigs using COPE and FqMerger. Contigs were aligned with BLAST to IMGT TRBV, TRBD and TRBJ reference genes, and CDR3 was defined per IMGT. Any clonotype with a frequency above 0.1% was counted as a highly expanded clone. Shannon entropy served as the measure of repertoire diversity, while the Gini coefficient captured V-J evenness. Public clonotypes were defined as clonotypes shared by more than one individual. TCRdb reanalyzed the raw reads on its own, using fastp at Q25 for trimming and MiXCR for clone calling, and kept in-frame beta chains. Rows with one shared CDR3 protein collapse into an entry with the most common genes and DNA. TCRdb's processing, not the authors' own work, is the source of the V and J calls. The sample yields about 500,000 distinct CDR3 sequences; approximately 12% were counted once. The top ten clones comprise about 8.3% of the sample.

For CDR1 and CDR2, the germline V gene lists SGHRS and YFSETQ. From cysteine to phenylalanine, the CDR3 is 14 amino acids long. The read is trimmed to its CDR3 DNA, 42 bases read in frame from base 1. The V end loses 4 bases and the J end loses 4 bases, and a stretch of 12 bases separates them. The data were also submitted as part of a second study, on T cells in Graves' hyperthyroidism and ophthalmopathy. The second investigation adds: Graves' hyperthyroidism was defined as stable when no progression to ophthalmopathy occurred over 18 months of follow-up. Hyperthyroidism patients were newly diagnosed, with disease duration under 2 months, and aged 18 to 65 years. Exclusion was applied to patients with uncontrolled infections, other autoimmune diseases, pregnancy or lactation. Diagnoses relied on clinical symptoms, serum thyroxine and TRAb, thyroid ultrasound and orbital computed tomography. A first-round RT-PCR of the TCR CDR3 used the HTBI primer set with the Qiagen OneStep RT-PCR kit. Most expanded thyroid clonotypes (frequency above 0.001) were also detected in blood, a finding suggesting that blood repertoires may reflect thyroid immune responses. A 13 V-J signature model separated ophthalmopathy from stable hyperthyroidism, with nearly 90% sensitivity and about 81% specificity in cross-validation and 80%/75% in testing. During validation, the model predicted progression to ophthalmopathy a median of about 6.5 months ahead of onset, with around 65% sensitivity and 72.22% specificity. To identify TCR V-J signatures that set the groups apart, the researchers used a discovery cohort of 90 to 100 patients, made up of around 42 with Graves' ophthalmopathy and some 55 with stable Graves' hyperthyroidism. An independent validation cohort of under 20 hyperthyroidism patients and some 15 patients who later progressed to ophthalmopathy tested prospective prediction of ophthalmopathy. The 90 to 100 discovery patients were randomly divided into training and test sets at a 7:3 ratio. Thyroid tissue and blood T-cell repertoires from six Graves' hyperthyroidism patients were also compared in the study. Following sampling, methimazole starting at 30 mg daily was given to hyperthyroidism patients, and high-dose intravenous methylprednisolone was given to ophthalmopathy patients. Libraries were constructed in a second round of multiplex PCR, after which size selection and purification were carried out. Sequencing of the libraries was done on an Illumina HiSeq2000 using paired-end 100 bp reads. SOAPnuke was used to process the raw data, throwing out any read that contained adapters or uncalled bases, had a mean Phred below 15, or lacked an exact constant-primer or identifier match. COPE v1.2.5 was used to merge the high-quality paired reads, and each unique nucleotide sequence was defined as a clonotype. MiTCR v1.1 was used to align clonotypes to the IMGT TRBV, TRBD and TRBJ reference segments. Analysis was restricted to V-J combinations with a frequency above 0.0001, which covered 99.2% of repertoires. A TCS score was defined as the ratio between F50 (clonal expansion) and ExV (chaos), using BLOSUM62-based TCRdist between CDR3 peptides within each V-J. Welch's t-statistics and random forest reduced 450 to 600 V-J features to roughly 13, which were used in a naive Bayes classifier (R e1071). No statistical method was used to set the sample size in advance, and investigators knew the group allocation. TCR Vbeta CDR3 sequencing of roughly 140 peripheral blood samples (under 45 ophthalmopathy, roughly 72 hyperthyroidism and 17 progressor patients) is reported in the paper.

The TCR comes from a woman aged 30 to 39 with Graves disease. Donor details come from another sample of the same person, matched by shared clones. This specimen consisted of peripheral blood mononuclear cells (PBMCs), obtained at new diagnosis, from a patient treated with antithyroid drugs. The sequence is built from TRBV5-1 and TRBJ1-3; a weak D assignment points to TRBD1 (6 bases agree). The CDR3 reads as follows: CASSGQGPGNTIYF. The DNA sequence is TGCGCCAGCAGCGGCCAGGGGCCCGGAAACACCATATATTTT.